The sequence of this TCR beta chain was determined in a study of shared clonotypes between healthy human individuals. Study-level points and caveats: Non-shared clonotypes were found to have lower generation probabilities than the clonotypes that were shared by all four of the sorted-subset donors. Investigators expected sequencing depth to affect clonotype sharing among donors.

The method was immunoSEQ multiplex PCR; TCRdb's version includes in-frame clones alone and lacks a portion of them. This table holds around 2,000,000 clones, around 95% found once. About this clone itself: The antigen is not known.

Germline-derived CDR1 and CDR2 are KGHSH and LQKENI. V dropped 2 bases and J dropped 2 bases, with 9 bases sitting between them. The length of the CDR3 is 14 residues. The V call is TRBV18, the J call TRBJ2-5, with a tentative D call TRBD2 (6 bases). The sequence came from a man younger than 35 in good health. Sequenced sample: naive CD4+ T cells sorted from blood. This sample's subset: CD45RA+ positively selected. CDR3 amino acids: CASSPTAGQETQYF. The CDR3 DNA reads TGTGCCAGCTCACCAACCGCGGGGCAAGAGACCCAGTACTTC.